This T cell receptor beta chain was observed in a study of identical twins. Whole-study results and caveats: Cross-sectional statistical analysis, not tracking of the same donors, underpinned the conclusions. Beta clonotypes that were abundant in cord blood contained fewer insertions, a pattern absent from memory repertoires. Surplus twin overlap in beta out-of-frame sequences was less pronounced.

The CDR3 length is 13 residues. Trimming shortened V by 8 bases and J by 2 bases, and 12 bases separated the two germline ends. Germline V CDR1 and CDR2: SGHTA, FQGNSA. This clonotype was found a few times. Its antigen is currently unknown. A universal primer site was created by template switching, with the cDNA bearing unique molecular identifiers. One entry per CDR3 protein, called by TCRdb with MiXCR from the 5' RACE reads. This table holds 700,000 or so distinct CDR3 sequences, approximately 9% found once. The same data also went into a second study, on yellow fever vaccine responses in identical twins.

This chain connects TRBV7-2 to TRBJ1-2, with D maybe TRBD1 (5 bases). The clonotype comes from a woman under 30 in good health. The sample was PBMCs. CDR3 region: CASAAGPNYGYTF. The CDR3 DNA follows: TGTGCCAGCGCCGCAGGGCCCAACTATGGCTACACCTTC.